These 28 T cell receptor beta chains share one sample of origin, sequenced in a study of regulatory T cells in long-lasting Graves disease. Sequencing libraries for TCR beta were prepared with iRepertoire HTBI primers and Arm-PCR of CDR3 regions. From the multiplex PCR reads, TCRdb called clonotypes with MiXCR, one entry per CDR3 protein. The sample has some 220,000 distinct CDR3 sequences, roughly a fifth seen once. Indicated time point: newly diagnosed GD, antithyroid drugs for less than 3 months. RNA isolated from PBMCs was used to make the TCR library. A further study also used this sample, focusing on T cells in Graves' hyperthyroidism and ophthalmopathy.

The sequenced sample was peripheral blood mononuclear cells (PBMCs), obtained at new diagnosis, from a patient treated with antithyroid drugs. The receptor source for this set is a young woman with Graves disease.

At least ten counts were recorded for this clonotype. This sequence joins TRBV19 and TRBJ1-6; D is perhaps TRBD1 (6 bases). Germline V lookup: CDR1 LNHDA, CDR2 SQIVND (reference sequence). The CDR3 has 16 residues. Trimming took off 6 bases at V and 6 bases at J, with 18 bases between the two ends. Written as DNA, the CDR3 is TGTGCCAGTAGCGCTCCCCTCGGACAGACTAATTCACCCCTCCACTTT. Protein: CASSAPLGQTNSPLHF.

This clonotype was counted ten times or more. V usage is TRBV6-2 or TRBV6-3 and J usage is TRBJ2-1, with D perhaps matching TRBD1 or TRBD2 (6 bases each). Trimming pared 5 bases from V and 6 bases from J, leaving 17 bases between. The CDR3 loop spans 15 amino acids. Germline V gives CDR1 MNHEY, CDR2 SVGEGT. The chain's CDR3 is CASSPKGGLVNEQFF. In DNA form, the CDR3 reads TGTGCCAGCAGTCCTAAGGGGGGCTTGGTCAATGAGCAGTTCTTC.

This clonotype was counted at least ten times. The chain recombines TRBV4-1 with TRBJ1-6; TRBD1 matches at 8 bases. Germline-derived CDR1 and CDR2 are MGHRA and YSYEKL. The CDR3 has 17 residues. Trimming removed 3 bases from V and 9 bases from J; junction bases left unmatched: 13. The CDR3 sequence: CASSQPDRGPGFSPLHF. DNA for the CDR3: TGCGCCAGCAGCCAGCCCGACAGGGGCCCCGGGTTTTCACCCCTCCACTTT.

This clonotype was recorded a few times. This may be a read error, as it is one base from a much larger clone. The chain joins TRBV11-3 to TRBJ2-7; weak D call: TRBD1 (6 bases). V was shortened by 4 bases and J by 0 bases, with 10 bases between the two germline ends. Germline V lookup: CDR1 SGHNT, CDR2 YENEEA. This CDR3 comprises 14 residues. CDR3 DNA: TGTGCCAGCAGCTCCGGGACACGCTCCTACGAGCAGTACTTC. Translation: CASSSGTRSYEQYF.

This clonotype was observed at least ten times. The V and J genes are TRBV28 and TRBJ2-7; 8 positions match TRBD1. Germline-derived CDR1 and CDR2 are MDHEN and SYDVKM. CDR3 size: 15 residues. V was pared by 5 bases and J by 3 bases, with 9 bases of the junction left unmatched. Here the CDR3 reads CASSPGAGGYYEQYF. CDR3 DNA: TGTGCCAGCAGTCCCGGGGCAGGGGGCTACTACGAGCAGTACTTC.

This clonotype was detected ten times or more. The chain links TRBV28 to TRBJ2-4; 8 bases are shared with TRBD2. Trimming took 5 bases from V and 8 from J; bases not matched to a gene: 14. There are 16 residues in the CDR3. The germline CDR1 and CDR2 sequences are MDHEN and SYDVKM. CDR3 loop: CASSQTGGAQSDIQYF. CDR3 DNA sequence: TGTGCCAGCAGTCAGACGGGGGGGGCCCAATCGGACATTCAGTACTTC.

This clonotype was observed many times. The chain uses TRBV15 and TRBJ2-1; TRBD1 agrees at 7 bases. J gave up 0 bases and V 1 base, and 9 bases lay outside the gene matches. CDR1 and CDR2 (germline): LNHNV, YYDKDF (reference sequence). The CDR3 extends over 18 amino acids. The CDR3 coding sequence is TGTGCCACCAGCAGAGGTGTCGTCGCAGGGGGCTCCTACAATGAGCAGTTCTTC. Protein product: CATSRGVVAGGSYNEQFF.

J is TRBJ1-1 and V is TRBV7-2; D remains ambiguous. V was shortened by 5 bases and J by 5 bases, with 9 bases between the two germline ends. The CDR3 has 12 residues. Germline lookup yields CDR1 SGHTA and CDR2 FQGNSA. The CDR3 loop is CASSLPLTEAFF. CDR3 sequence (DNA): TGTGCCAGCAGCCTCCCTCTTACTGAAGCTTTCTTT.

This clonotype was recorded a few times. The chain uses TRBV5-6 and TRBJ2-7, with 7 bases matching TRBD2. The V and J ends lost 7 bases and 2 bases, in that order; junction bases with no gene match: 3. There are 12 residues in the CDR3. Germline CDR1 and CDR2: SGHDT and YYEEEE. The CDR3 nucleotides read TGTGCCAGCCGTGGGGGGGCCTACGAGCAGTACTTC. This codes for CASRGGAYEQYF.

This chain connects TRBV18 to TRBJ1-4, with a possible D match to TRBD1 (6 bases). Germline CDR1 KGHSH, CDR2 LQKENI. The CDR3 loop spans 16 amino acids. V lost 5 bases to trimming and J lost 7 bases, with 20 bases between them. The CDR3 region has the DNA TGTGCCAGCTCAGCCTCCGTCGGGGGCGGGGTTGAAAAACTGTTTTTT. This codes for CASSASVGGGVEKLFF.

This clonotype showed up many times. The chain links TRBV5-1 to TRBJ2-3; 11 bases align to TRBD2. Looked up from germline, CDR1 is SGHRS and CDR2 is YFSETQ. The trim removed 4 bases at V and 5 bases at J, leaving 12 bases unmatched. This CDR3 is built from 17 residues. CDR3 sequence reads: CASSLDLAGGGLDTQYF. DNA of the CDR3: TGCGCCAGCAGCCTAGATCTAGCGGGAGGAGGTCTAGATACGCAGTATTTT.

The table lists this clonotype with many counts. This chain joins TRBV28 and TRBJ2-1; 10 nucleotides match TRBD1. The CDR3 sequence is 17 residues long. The germline CDR1 and CDR2 sequences are MDHEN and SYDVKM. The junction had 12 bases not matched to a gene; V was cut back by 6 bases and J by 4 bases. The CDR3 reads CASSSTGGAPPYNEQFF. The DNA for the CDR3 is TGTGCCAGCAGCTCGACAGGGGGCGCCCCTCCTTACAATGAGCAGTTCTTC.

This clonotype occurred many times. J is TRBJ1-5 and V is TRBV6-2 or TRBV6-3, with 8 bases that match TRBD1. The CDR3 extends over 14 amino acids. Germline CDR1 and CDR2: MNHEY and SVGEGT. The V segment lost 7 bases and the J segment 1 base; nucleotides outside the gene matches: 3. In DNA, the CDR3 is TGTGCCAGCACCCGGACAGGGAGCAATCAGCCCCAGCATTTT. Its protein product is CASTRTGSNQPQHF.

This clonotype came up a few times. Since a much larger clone is just one base distant, this may be a read error. The chain recombines TRBV9 with TRBJ1-1; D is unresolved. Germline CDR1 SGDLS, CDR2 YYNGEE. The CDR3 length is 15 residues. CDR3 coding DNA: TGTACCAGCAGCCCCCACCACCTGATGAACACTGAAGCTTTCTTT. It specifies CTSSPHHLMNTEAFF. Supplemented by reference TRBV9 and TRBJ1-1, the full variable domain reads DSGVTQTPKHLITATGQRVTLRCSPRSGDLSVYWYQQSLDQGLQFLIQYYNGEERAKGNILERFSAQQFPDLHSELNLSSLELGDSALYFCTSSPHHLMNTEAFFGQGTRLTVV.

The V call is TRBV11-2, the J call TRBJ2-5, with D uncertain. Trimming pared 4 bases from V and 4 bases from J, leaving 13 bases between. This CDR3 has 14 residues. From germline, CDR1 is SGHAT and CDR2 FQNNGV. CDR3 region: CASSSNGPRETQYF. The CDR3 coding sequence is TGTGCCAGCAGCTCTAACGGGCCTCGAGAGACCCAGTACTTC. The full variable domain, in which reference TRBV11-2 and TRBJ2-5 provide the parts outside the CDR3, is EAGVAQSPRYKIIEKRQSVAFWCNPISGHATLYWYQQILGQGPKLLIQFQNNGVVDDSQLPKDRFSAERLKGVDSTLKIQPAKLEDSAVYLCASSSNGPRETQYFGPGTRLLVL.

The gene calls are TRBV7-9 and TRBJ2-3; TRBD2 matches at 11 bases. The CDR3 covers 15 residues. Germline V CDR1 and CDR2: SEHNR, FQNEAQ (reference sequence). J lost 6 bases, V lost 1 base, and 3 bases had no gene match. The CDR3 nucleotides read TGTGCCAGCAGCTTAGTTAGCGGGAGGGCCGATACGCAGTATTTT. Amino acids: CASSLVSGRADTQYF.

This clonotype was detected many times. This may come from a read error, since a much larger clone is one base off. The chain links TRBV10-3 to TRBJ1-1, with a tentative D call TRBD1 (6 bases). Per germline, CDR1 ENHRY and CDR2 SYGVKD. This CDR3 is 12 amino acids long. CDR3 in amino acids: CVIKGGGTEAFF. CDR3 nucleotides: TGTGTCATCAAAGGGGGGGGGACTGAAGCTTTCTTT.

This clonotype was detected only once. A much larger clone differs from this one at a single base, so this may be a read error. The CDR3 ends on some other residue instead of the conserved phenylalanine or tryptophan, so this is likely a read error. CDR3 in DNA: TGTGCCAGCAGCTCCGCAGATAGCAATCAGCCCCAGCATTCT. As protein: CASSSADSNQPQHS. This chain connects TRBV13 to TRBJ1-5; the D is unclear. The germline V gene has CDR1 PRHDT and CDR2 FYEKMQ (reference sequence). CDR3 length: 14 residues. V shed 4 bases and J shed 0 bases, with 7 bases lying between them.

This clonotype was picked up many times. This chain joins TRBV3-1 and TRBJ2-5, with D perhaps TRBD2 (5 bases). The CDR3 sequence is 12 residues long. The V end lost 3 bases, the J end lost 5 bases, and 7 bases lay between the germline ends. Germline lookup yields CDR1 LGHDT and CDR2 YNNKEL (reference sequence). The CDR3 reads CASSQRGETQYF. The CDR3 DNA reads as TGTGCCAGCAGCCAGCGCGGGGAGACCCAGTACTTC.

This clonotype was recorded at least ten times. V is TRBV12-3 or TRBV12-4 and J is TRBJ2-7; D is unresolved. The CDR3 spans 13 residues. Trimming took 3 bases from V and 3 from J, leaving 9 bases between them. CDR3: CASSLGYSYEQYF. The CDR3 region has the DNA TGTGCCAGCAGTTTGGGCTATAGCTACGAGCAGTACTTC.

This clonotype was seen a handful of times. This chain connects TRBV19 to TRBJ2-7; 12 nucleotides match TRBD1. Germline V gene data show CDR1 as LNHDA and CDR2 as SQIVND (reference sequence). Trimming at V came to 8 bases and at J to 1 base, leaving 12 bases not matched to a gene. The CDR3 contains 17 residues. Here the CDR3 reads CASRDRGTGGSSYEQYF. In nucleotides, the CDR3 is TGTGCCAGTCGCGACCGCGGGACAGGGGGCTCTTCCTACGAGCAGTACTTC.

This clonotype turned up a few times. The chain recombines TRBV28 with TRBJ2-6; D is perhaps TRBD2 (5 bases). Trimming removed 3 bases at V and 0 bases at J, with 12 bases between. CDR3 length: 17 residues. Germline V gene sequence: CDR1 MDHEN, CDR2 SYDVKM. CDR3 sequence: CASSFVGNPSGANVLTF. Here the CDR3 DNA reads TGTGCCAGCAGTTTTGTCGGGAACCCCTCTGGGGCCAACGTCCTGACTTTC.

This clonotype came up many times. The gene calls are TRBV30 and TRBJ1-3; D uncertain. Germline V gene lookup returns CDR1 GTSNPN and CDR2 SVGIG (reference sequence). The CDR3 consists of 13 residues. The germline V and J ends were trimmed by 5 bases and 4 bases, with 12 bases remaining between them. In DNA form, the CDR3 reads TGTGCCTGGGAGCAGGCAGCCGGAAACACCATATATTTT. Translated: CAWEQAAGNTIYF.

This clonotype has a count of ten or more. This chain uses TRBV20-1 with TRBJ1-5; D is ambiguous. V lost 6 bases, J lost 1 base, and 10 bases lay in between. This CDR3 contains 13 residues. CDR1 is DFQATT and CDR2 is SNEGSKA in the germline V gene (reference sequence). The CDR3 reads CSAWRESNQPQHF. CDR3 sequence (DNA): TGCAGTGCCTGGCGGGAAAGCAATCAGCCCCAGCATTTT.

This clonotype was detected many times. The gene calls are TRBV7-9 and TRBJ1-2; D unclear. Trimming took 1 base from V and 0 from J, leaving 6 bases between them. CDR1 is SEHNR, CDR2 FQNEAQ, per germline (reference sequence). The CDR3 is made up of 14 amino acids. CDR3 nucleotides: TGTGCCAGCAGCTTAGGAGACCCTAACTATGGCTACACCTTC. This sequence encodes CASSLGDPNYGYTF.

This clonotype has a handful of counts. The J gene is TRBJ1-6, the V gene TRBV12-3 or TRBV12-4; D remains ambiguous. The CDR3 consists of 14 residues. Deletions cut 3 bases from V and 11 bases from J, with 14 bases between. In DNA, the CDR3 is TGTGCCAGCAGTTTCCAGAGTGATGGTCCACCCCTCCACTTT. Amino acid sequence: CASSFQSDGPPLHF.

In this sample, this clonotype turned up many times. CDR3 residues: CASSLLSTAYNEQFF. CDR3 nucleotides: TGTGCCAGCAGCTTGCTTTCGACAGCATACAATGAGCAGTTCTTC. J is TRBJ2-1 and V is TRBV5-8, with D perhaps TRBD1 (5 bases). CDR1 is SGHTS and CDR2 is YDEGEE in the germline V gene. The V and J ends lost 1 base and 4 bases respectively, with 12 bases between them. CDR3 length equals 15 residues.

This clonotype was observed at least ten times. This chain uses TRBV6-1 with TRBJ2-6; D not resolved. V dropped 5 bases and J dropped 0 bases, with 11 bases sitting between them. The CDR3 is 16 residues long. Germline V lookup: CDR1 MNHNS, CDR2 SASEGT. CDR3 loop: CASSPAGPSGANVLTF. Here the CDR3 DNA reads TGTGCCAGCAGTCCCGCCGGCCCCTCTGGGGCCAACGTCCTGACTTTC.